This record concerns one T cell receptor (beta chain) sequence. Its cognate antigen has yet to be identified. Within one base of it there is no much larger clone, and no base qualities were kept. The germline V gene yields SGHRS for CDR1 and YFSETQ for CDR2. Including the terminal cysteine and phenylalanine, the CDR3 comprises 14 residues. Here the CDR3 DNA is all that survives: 42 bases in frame from base 1. A distance of 8 bases separates the germline ends of V and J, which lose 1 base and 2 bases respectively. This sample was taken from a study of post-analysis software for immune sequencing data (dated by TCRdb to the mid-2010s). Concerning the study at large: The recorded disease courses included relapsing-remitting, secondary progressive and progressive-relapsing multiple sclerosis, and some patients had no subtype annotation. The multiple sclerosis patient repertoires were compared with 11 previously published healthy control repertoires from donors aged about 6 to 26 years. A subset of samples was prepared in parallel using single-end sample barcoding, then pooled and co-amplified after Illumina adapter ligation. Broad study findings and their caveats: Direct clustering with F measure revealed strong co-clustering of samples prepared in the same batch, which led to a batch-effect correction. Significantly lower normalized Chao1 diversity was found in multiple sclerosis patients than in controls, suggesting substantial peripheral T-cell clonal expansion. The control group was slightly older than the multiple sclerosis patient group. Roughly 5 TRBV segments, including TRBV5-6, TRBV5-1 and TRBV20-1, were significantly more frequent in patients than controls.

The method behind the library was PCR. Sequenced on an Illumina HiSeq 2500. To reduce PCR and sequencing biases, unique molecular identifiers were incorporated into the TCR beta cDNA libraries. Some 500,000 cDNA molecules were obtained for every 1 to 10 million input T cells, so each molecule roughly corresponded to one T cell. Patient libraries were prepared and sequenced with the same protocol used for the earlier healthy control dataset. Samples belonging to the same batch were prepared together, multiplexed and sequenced on a shared HiSeq lane. As for the authors' bioinformatics: MIGEC was used to process the raw barcoded reads, and molecular identifier groups with only a single read were discarded before consensus assembly and CDR3 extraction. VDJtools was used for post-analysis of the clonotype tables, and diversity was normalized by down-sampling every dataset to the size of the smallest sample. In repertoire overlap clustering, CDR3 amino acid sequences, but not nucleotide sequences, were matched to correct batch-related cross-sample contamination. In TCRdb, the public reads were trimmed at Q25 with fastp and aligned with MiXCR, with productive beta chains retained. Each record represents a unique CDR3 protein, reported with the most common genes and DNA among its rows. The V and J calls, along with clone size, are taken from TCRdb and not from the paper's own processing. Here the sample has about 500,000 distinct CDR3 sequences; roughly 45% occur a single time. Clones ranked in the top ten supply about 12% of the sample.

TCR beta repertoires were profiled from peripheral blood of over 10 young patients with multiple sclerosis to demonstrate the VDJtools post-analysis software. The multiple sclerosis patients were children and adolescents between roughly 6 and 16 years of age. The clonotype originates from a girl between 5 and 17 years old with multiple sclerosis. The sample comprised blood. The sequence links TRBV5-1 to TRBJ2-3; the best D guess is TRBD2, with 5 bases matching. CDR3 protein: CASSLIGDTDTQYF. The DNA sequence follows: TGCGCCAGCAGCTTGATCGGGGACACAGATACGCAGTATTTT. Outside the CDR3, residues come from the reference TRBV5-1 and TRBJ2-3 proteins, so the full variable domain is: KAGVTQTPRYLIKTRGQQVTLSCSPISGHRSVSWYQQTPGQGLQFLFEYFSETQRNKGNFPGRFSGRQFSNSRSEMNVSTLELGDSALYLCASSLIGDTDTQYFGPGTRLTVL.